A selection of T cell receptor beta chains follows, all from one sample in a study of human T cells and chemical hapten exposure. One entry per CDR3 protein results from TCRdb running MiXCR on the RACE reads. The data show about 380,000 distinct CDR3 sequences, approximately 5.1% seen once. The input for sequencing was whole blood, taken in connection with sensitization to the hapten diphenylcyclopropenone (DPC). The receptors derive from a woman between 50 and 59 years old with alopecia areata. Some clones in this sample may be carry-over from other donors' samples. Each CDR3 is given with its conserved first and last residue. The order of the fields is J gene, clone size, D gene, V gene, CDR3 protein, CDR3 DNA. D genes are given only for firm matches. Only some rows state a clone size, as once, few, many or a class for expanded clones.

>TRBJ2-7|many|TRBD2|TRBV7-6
CASSLGQLAGPHF
TGTGCCAGCAGCTTAGGACAGCTAGCGGGACCGCACTTC
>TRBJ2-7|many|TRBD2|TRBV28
CASSFRLAGGFSYEQYF
TGTGCCAGCAGTTTCCGTCTAGCGGGGGGATTCTCCTACGAGCAGTACTTC
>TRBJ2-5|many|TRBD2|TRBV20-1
CSARRSSGGPQETQYF
TGCAGTGCTAGAAGGAGTAGCGGGGGGCCTCAAGAGACCCAGTACTTC
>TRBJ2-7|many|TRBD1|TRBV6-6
CASTGQGPYEQYF
TGTGCCAGCACAGGACAGGGGCCCTACGAGCAGTACTTC
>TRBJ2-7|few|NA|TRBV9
CASSVDESYEQYF
TGTGCCAGCAGCGTAGATGAGTCCTACGAGCAGTACTTC
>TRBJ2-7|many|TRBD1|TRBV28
CASSMTGNILEQYF
TGTGCCAGCAGCATGACAGGGAATATACTCGAGCAGTACTTC
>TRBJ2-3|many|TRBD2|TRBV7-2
CASSPRLAGEWGTDTQYF
TGTGCCAGCAGCCCAAGACTAGCGGGAGAATGGGGTACAGATACGCAGTATTTT
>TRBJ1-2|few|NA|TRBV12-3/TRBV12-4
CASSFLVSEGYTF
TGTGCCAGCAGTTTTTTGGTATCGGAAGGCTACACCTTC
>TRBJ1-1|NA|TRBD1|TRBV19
CASSITGGRTEAFF
TGTGCCAGTAGTATTACAGGGGGTCGCACTGAAGCTTTCTTT
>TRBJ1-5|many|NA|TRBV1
CTSSLGTGGSNQPQHF
TGCACCAGCAGCTTAGGGACAGGGGGAAGCAATCAGCCCCAGCATTTT
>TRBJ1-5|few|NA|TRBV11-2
CASSLNRVNQPQHF
TGTGCCAGCAGCTTGAACAGGGTTAATCAGCCCCAGCATTTT
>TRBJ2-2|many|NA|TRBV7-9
CASSYDINTGELFF
TGTGCCAGCAGCTATGACATAAACACCGGGGAGCTGTTTTTT
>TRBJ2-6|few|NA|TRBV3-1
CASSQRSQGSGANVLTF
TGTGCCAGCAGCCAACGGAGTCAGGGGTCTGGGGCCAACGTCCTGACTTTC
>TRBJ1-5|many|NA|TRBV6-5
CASSRDRSNQPQHF
TGTGCCAGCAGTAGGGACCGTAGCAATCAGCCCCAGCATTTT
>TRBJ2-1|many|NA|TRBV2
CASHSGIRARDEQFF
TGTGCCAGCCATAGCGGAATCAGGGCGCGAGATGAGCAGTTCTTC
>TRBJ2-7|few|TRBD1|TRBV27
CASSRTGGTYNYEQYF
TGTGCCAGCAGTCGGACAGGGGGGACATACAATTACGAGCAGTACTTC
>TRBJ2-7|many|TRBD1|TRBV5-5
CASSHRDRTTYEQYF
TGTGCCAGCAGCCACCGGGACAGGACGACCTACGAGCAGTACTTC
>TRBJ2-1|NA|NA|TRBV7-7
CASSLKTAGEQFF
TGTGCCAGCAGCTTGAAGACGGCGGGAGAGCAGTTCTTC